The 3 T cell receptor beta chains below were found in one sample sequenced in a study of control samples from healthy donors and cancer patients. This table comes from immunoSEQ multiplex PCR, and its TCRdb copy is limited to in-frame clones, with some not included. The sample yields around 110,000 clones, 85% to 90% seen once. Material: PBMCs. Receptors originate from a woman between 50 and 59 years old with colorectal cancer.

The chain uses TRBV11-2 and TRBJ1-1; a possible D gene is TRBD1 (5 bases). The CDR3 totals 14 residues. Germline-derived CDR1 and CDR2 are SGHAT and FQNNGV. The V and J ends lost 2 bases and 0 bases respectively, with 7 bases between them. The CDR3 protein is CASSLTGMNTEAFF. The CDR3 bases are TGTGCCAGCAGCTTAACAGGAATGAACACTGAAGCTTTCTTT.

V is TRBV5-1 and J is TRBJ2-1; D is ambiguous. V lost 0 bases to trimming and J lost 4 bases, with 5 bases between them. The CDR3 loop spans 13 amino acids. Germline CDR1 reads SGHRS; CDR2 reads YFSETQ. The CDR3 loop is CASSLDEYNEQFF. The CDR3 DNA sequence: TGCGCCAGCAGCTTGGACGAGTACAATGAGCAGTTCTTC.

This chain links TRBV5-5 with TRBJ1-5, with 7 nucleotides matching TRBD1. The junction had 10 bases not matched to a gene; V was cut back by 3 bases and J by 7 bases. CDR3 length: 15 amino acids. Germline V CDR1 and CDR2: SGHKS, YYEKEE (reference sequence). CDR3 nucleotides: TGTGCCAGCAGCTCCGAACCAGAAGGGGGCCAGCCCCAGCATTTT. It encodes CASSSEPEGGQPQHF.